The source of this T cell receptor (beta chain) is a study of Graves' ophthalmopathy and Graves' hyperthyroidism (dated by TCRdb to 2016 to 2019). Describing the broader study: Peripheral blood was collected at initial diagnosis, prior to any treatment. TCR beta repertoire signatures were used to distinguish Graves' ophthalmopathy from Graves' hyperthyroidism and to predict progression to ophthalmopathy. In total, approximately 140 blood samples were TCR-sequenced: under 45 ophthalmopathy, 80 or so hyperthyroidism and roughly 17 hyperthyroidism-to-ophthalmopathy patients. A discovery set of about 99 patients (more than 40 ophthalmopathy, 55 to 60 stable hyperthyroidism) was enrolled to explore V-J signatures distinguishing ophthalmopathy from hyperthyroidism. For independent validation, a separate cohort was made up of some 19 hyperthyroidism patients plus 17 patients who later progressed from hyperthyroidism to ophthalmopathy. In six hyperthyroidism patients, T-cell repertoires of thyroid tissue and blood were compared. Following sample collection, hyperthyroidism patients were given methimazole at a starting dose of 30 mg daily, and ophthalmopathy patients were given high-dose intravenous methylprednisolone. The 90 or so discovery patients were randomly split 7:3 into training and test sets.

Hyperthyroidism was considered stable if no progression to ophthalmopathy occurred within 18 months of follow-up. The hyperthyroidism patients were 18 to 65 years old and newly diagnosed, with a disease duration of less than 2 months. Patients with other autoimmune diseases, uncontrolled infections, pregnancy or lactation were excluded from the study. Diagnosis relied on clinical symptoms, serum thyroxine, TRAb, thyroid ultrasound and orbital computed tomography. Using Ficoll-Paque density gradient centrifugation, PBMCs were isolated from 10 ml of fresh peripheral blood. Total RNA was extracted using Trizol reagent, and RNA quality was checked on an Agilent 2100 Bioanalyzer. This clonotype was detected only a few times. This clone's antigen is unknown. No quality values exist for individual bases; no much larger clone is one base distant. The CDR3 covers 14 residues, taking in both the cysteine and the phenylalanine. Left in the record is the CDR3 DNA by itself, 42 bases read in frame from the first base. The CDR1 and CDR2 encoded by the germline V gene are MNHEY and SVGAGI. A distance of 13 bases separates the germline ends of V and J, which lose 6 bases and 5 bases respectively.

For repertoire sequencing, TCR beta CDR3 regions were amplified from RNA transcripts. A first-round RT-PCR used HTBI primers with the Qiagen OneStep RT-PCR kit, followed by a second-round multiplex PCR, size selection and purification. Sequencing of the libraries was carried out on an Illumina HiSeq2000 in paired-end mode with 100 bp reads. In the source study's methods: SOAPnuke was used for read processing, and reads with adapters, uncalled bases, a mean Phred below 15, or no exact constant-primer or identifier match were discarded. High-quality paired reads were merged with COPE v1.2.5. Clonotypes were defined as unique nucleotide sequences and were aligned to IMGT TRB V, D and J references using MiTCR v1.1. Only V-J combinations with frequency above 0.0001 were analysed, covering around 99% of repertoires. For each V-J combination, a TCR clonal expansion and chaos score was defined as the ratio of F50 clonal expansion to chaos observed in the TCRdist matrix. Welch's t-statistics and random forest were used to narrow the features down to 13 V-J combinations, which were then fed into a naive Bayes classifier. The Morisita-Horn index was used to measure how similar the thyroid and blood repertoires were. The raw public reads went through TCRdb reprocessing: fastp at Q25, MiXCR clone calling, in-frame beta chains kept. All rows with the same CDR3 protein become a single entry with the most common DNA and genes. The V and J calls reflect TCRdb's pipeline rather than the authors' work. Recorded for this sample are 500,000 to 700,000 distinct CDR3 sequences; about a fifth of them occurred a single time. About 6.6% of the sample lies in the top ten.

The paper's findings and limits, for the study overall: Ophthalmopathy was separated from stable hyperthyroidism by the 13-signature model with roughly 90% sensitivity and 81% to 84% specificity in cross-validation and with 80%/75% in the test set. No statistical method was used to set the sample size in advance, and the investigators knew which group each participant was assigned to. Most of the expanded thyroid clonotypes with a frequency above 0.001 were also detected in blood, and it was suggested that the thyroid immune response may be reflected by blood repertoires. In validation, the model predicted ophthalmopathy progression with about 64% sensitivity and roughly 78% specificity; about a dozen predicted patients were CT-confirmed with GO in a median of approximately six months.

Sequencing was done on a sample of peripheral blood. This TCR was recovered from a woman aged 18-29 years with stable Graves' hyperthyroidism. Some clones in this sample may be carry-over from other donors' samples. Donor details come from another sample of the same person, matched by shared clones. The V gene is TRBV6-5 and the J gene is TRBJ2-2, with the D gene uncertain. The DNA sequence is TGTGCCAGCAGCCACTCGGCAGAGACCGGGGAGCTGTTTTTT. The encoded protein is CASSHSAETGELFF.